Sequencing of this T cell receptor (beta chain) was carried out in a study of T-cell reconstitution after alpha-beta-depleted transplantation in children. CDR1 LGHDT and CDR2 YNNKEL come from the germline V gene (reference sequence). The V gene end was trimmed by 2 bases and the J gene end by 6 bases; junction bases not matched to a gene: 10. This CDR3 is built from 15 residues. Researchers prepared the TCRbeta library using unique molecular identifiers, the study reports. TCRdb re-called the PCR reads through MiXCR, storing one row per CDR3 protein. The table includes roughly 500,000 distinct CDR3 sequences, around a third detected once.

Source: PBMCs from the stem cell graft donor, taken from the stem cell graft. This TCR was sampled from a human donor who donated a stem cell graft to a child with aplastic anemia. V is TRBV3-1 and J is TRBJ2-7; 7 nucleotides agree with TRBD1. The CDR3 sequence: CASSQLTQGVSEQYF. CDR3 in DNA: TGTGCCAGCAGCCAACTAACGCAGGGGGTGAGCGAGCAGTACTTC.